The 5 T cell receptor beta chains below come from one sample, sequenced in a study of cytomegalovirus exposure and HLA in healthy donors. Researchers ran the PCR with 60 Vbeta and 13 Jbeta primers. Generated by immunoSEQ multiplex PCR, the TCRdb table keeps only in-frame clones and is missing some. The table shows roughly 150,000 clones, with roughly 83% occurring only once. Sequenced sample: PBMCs. All receptors derive from a woman aged 18-30 years in good health and CMV-seronegative.

The chain combines TRBV5-8 with TRBJ2-3; 9 bases fit TRBD2. Per germline, CDR1 SGHTS and CDR2 YDEGEE. Trimming took 1 base from V and 1 from J; bases not matched to a gene: 13. The CDR3 is 19 residues long. DNA for the CDR3: TGTGCCAGCAGCTTGAGCTTGGGAGCGGGGGGCCCTGGCACAGATACGCAGTATTTT. Its protein is CASSLSLGAGGPGTDTQYF.

The rearrangement joins TRBV7-2 to TRBJ1-2, with D hard to call. This CDR3 is 13 amino acids long. CDR1 and CDR2 from the germline V gene are SGHTA and FQGNSA. Trimming cost V 2 bases and J 2 bases, with 6 bases left between them. CDR3 in DNA: TGTGCCAGCAGCTTACCGTTGAACTATGGCTACACCTTC. Translating it yields CASSLPLNYGYTF.

The V call is TRBV9, the J call TRBJ2-3, with D maybe TRBD1 (5 bases). The CDR3 has 16 residues. Germline assignment: CDR1 SGDLS and CDR2 YYNGEE. Trimming left V 2 bases short and J 1 base short, with 14 bases between. In DNA, the CDR3 is TGTGCCAGCAGCGTCAGGGCCCTAGGGGGCACAGATACGCAGTATTTT. It is translated as CASSVRALGGTDTQYF. The variable domain in full, completed from reference TRBV9 and TRBJ2-3, reads DSGVTQTPKHLITATGQRVTLRCSPRSGDLSVYWYQQSLDQGLQFLIQYYNGEERAKGNILERFSAQQFPDLHSELNLSSLELGDSALYFCASSVRALGGTDTQYFGPGTRLTVL.

The V and J genes are TRBV9 and TRBJ1-1; TRBD1 aligns across 9 bases. Germline values: CDR1 SGDLS, CDR2 YYNGEE. V dropped 3 bases and J dropped 0; count of bases not matched to a gene: 6. The CDR3 totals 16 residues. CDR3 region: CASSAGTGKLNTEAFF. In DNA form, the CDR3 reads TGTGCCAGCAGCGCCGGGACAGGGAAATTGAACACTGAAGCTTTCTTT.

V usage is TRBV6-5 and J usage is TRBJ1-6; D perhaps matches TRBD1 (6 bases). Germline V lookup: CDR1 MNHEY, CDR2 SVGAGI. Trimming took off 4 bases at V and 6 bases at J, with 10 bases between the two ends. This CDR3 has 14 amino acids. This CDR3 is CASSFTGRNSPLHF. The CDR3 coding sequence is TGTGCCAGCAGTTTTACAGGGCGTAATTCACCCCTCCACTTT.